The present TCR beta chain was sequenced within a study of blood T cells in healthy people across ages. Background on the study: About one barcoded beta molecule per two T cells was captured by template switching. General study points: Older age coincided with a roughly linear decline in TCR beta diversity per million T cells.

With 4 bases removed from V and 6 bases from J, the gap between germline ends came to 6 bases. The CDR3 sequence is 10 residues long. The V gene's germline CDR1 is DFQATT and CDR2 SNEGSKA (reference sequence). A second about 7 to 11 cycle PCR used barcoded and J-beta primers. Every cDNA molecule bore a tag from a template-switch adaptor containing 12 random nucleotides. TCRdb independently ran MiXCR on the 5' RACE reads; one entry per CDR3 protein. Among under 2,000,000 distinct CDR3 sequences listed, around half were seen once. With respect to this clonotype: Antigen specificity is unknown.

Each sample yielded at least 6.5 million isolated PBMCs. The specimen sequenced was blood. The chain links TRBV20-1 to TRBJ1-2, with TRBD1 as a possible D gene (5 bases). The origin of this receptor is a woman aged 40 to 50 in good health. The CDR3 DNA sequence: TGCAGTGCTATACAGGATGGCTACACCTTC. It encodes CSAIQDGYTF.